These 29 T cell receptor beta chains came from one sample sequenced in a study of blood T cell repertoires in COVID-19. Using immunoSEQ multiplex PCR, the repertoire was profiled, and TCRdb retains in-frame clones only, with some absent. Here the sample spans about 230,000 clones, 80% to 85% being singletons. Sequenced input: peripheral blood. The receptors were sampled from a man aged 35 to 55 with acute or convalescent COVID-19.

CDR3 region: CASSPGYGRAPEQYF. CDR3 in DNA: TGTGCCAGCTCACCGGGGTACGGGAGGGCCCCCGAGCAGTACTTC. The rearrangement joins TRBV18 to TRBJ2-7, with 8 bases that match TRBD2. The CDR3 is 15 residues long. After removal of 3 bases from V and 6 bases from J, the junction contained 10 bases not matched to a gene. CDR1 is KGHSH, CDR2 LQKENI, per germline.

This clone has a count of ten or more. The chain uses TRBV30 and TRBJ2-7; a possible D gene is TRBD2 (5 bases). The CDR3 is made up of 14 amino acids. V was trimmed by 0 bases and J by 2 bases, leaving 11 bases between them. In germline, CDR1 is GTSNPN, CDR2 SVGIG (reference sequence). CDR3 in amino acids: CAWSVGGLTYEQYF. The CDR3 DNA is TGTGCCTGGAGTGTAGGAGGCCTCACCTACGAGCAGTACTTC.

J is TRBJ2-5 and V is TRBV2; 8 bases map to TRBD2. The CDR3 covers 13 residues. Trimming took 6 bases from V and 5 from J; bases not matched to a gene: 5. Germline assignment: CDR1 SNHLY and CDR2 FYNNEI. The CDR3 here is CASRSGSSETQYF. The CDR3 DNA is TGTGCCAGCAGGAGCGGGAGCAGCGAGACCCAGTACTTC.

The chain links TRBV27 to TRBJ2-2; D call uncertain. Germline V CDR1 and CDR2: MNHEY, SMNVEV (reference sequence). This CDR3 is 13 amino acids long. V was cut by 6 bases and J by 4 bases, with 9 bases left in between. The CDR3 region is CASRPYGTGELFF. The CDR3 nucleotides read TGTGCCAGCAGACCCTACGGCACCGGGGAGCTGTTTTTT.

In its sample, this clone was seen many times. The chain recombines TRBV11-3 with TRBJ2-5, with D uncertain. The CDR3 is made up of 12 amino acids. Between the trimmed V and J ends, which lost 1 base and 5 bases, there was a span of 5 bases. The germline V gene encodes CDR1 SGHNT and CDR2 YENEEA. The CDR3 DNA follows: TGTGCCAGCAGCTTAGGTCGGGAGACCCAGTACTTC. This codes for CASSLGRETQYF.

V and J are TRBV10-2 and TRBJ1-2; TRBD1 might be the D (6 bases). CDR1 is WSHSY and CDR2 is SAAADI in the germline V gene. Trimming took 8 bases from V and 8 from J, leaving 21 bases between them. The CDR3 consists of 14 residues. The CDR3 nucleotides are TGCGCCAGCGCCGAGGGAGGGGGATCGTGGGGCTACACCTTC. Translation gives CASAEGGGSWGYTF.

The V and J genes are TRBV7-2 and TRBJ2-1; D is possibly TRBD1 (5 bases). Looked up from germline, CDR1 is SGHTA and CDR2 is FQGNSA. The CDR3 length is 14 residues. Between the trimmed V and J ends, which lost 5 bases and 6 bases, there was a span of 14 bases. The CDR3 loop reads CASSPLKGANEQFF. The CDR3, as DNA: TGTGCCAGCAGCCCTTTAAAAGGGGCCAATGAGCAGTTCTTC.

A note on this clone: The germline gene is not matched at one end of the junction; a read error may be the cause. The chain employs TRBV6-4 and TRBJ1-1, with 7 bases that match TRBD1. CDR1 is MRHNA, CDR2 SNTAGT, per germline. CDR3 length: 14 residues. The CDR3 sequence: CASSNSQGSTEAFF. The CDR3 DNA sequence: TGTGCCAGCAGTAACTCACAGGGGTCCACTGAAGCTTTCTTT.

This chain uses TRBV6-2 or TRBV6-3 with TRBJ2-1; 15 bases are shared with TRBD2. V lost 7 bases to trimming and J lost 5 bases; unmatched junction nucleotides: 6. Per germline, CDR1 MNHEY and CDR2 SVGEGT. CDR3 length: 16 amino acids. The CDR3 DNA reads as TGTGCCAGCACCCCTTGGACTAGCGGGAGGGACAATGAGCAGTTCTTC. Encoded protein: CASTPWTSGRDNEQFF.

The chain joins TRBV10-3 to TRBJ1-2; 9 bases map to TRBD1. CDR1 and CDR2 (germline): ENHRY, SYGVKD. Germline trimming cut 10 bases from V and 1 base from J; bases unmatched to any gene: 4. The CDR3 length is 13 residues. CDR3 coding DNA: TGTGCCACGTTGGACAGGGGTAACTATGGCTACACCTTC. This translates into CATLDRGNYGYTF.

This clone was picked up a small number of times. The chain uses TRBV30 and TRBJ2-3; D may be TRBD2 (6 bases). CDR3 size: 16 residues. With 1 base removed from V and 5 bases from J, the gap between germline ends came to 19 bases. Germline V CDR1 and CDR2: GTSNPN, SVGIG (reference sequence). The DNA for the CDR3 is TGTGCCTGGAGTGCCTGGGACTCCGGGGCCGGAGATACGCAGTATTTT. Its protein product is CAWSAWDSGAGDTQYF.

The gene calls are TRBV30 and TRBJ2-2; 10 nucleotides agree with TRBD2. The CDR3 has 15 amino acids. Germline CDR1 reads GTSNPN; CDR2 reads SVGIG (reference sequence). Germline trimming cut 0 bases from V and 5 bases from J; bases unmatched to any gene: 3. This chain's CDR3 is CAWSVVLAGTGELFF. CDR3 nucleotide sequence: TGTGCCTGGAGTGTTGTACTAGCGGGAACCGGGGAGCTGTTTTTT.

The V and J genes are TRBV4-2 and TRBJ1-5; 8 bases map to TRBD1. CDR3 length equals 16 residues. With V trimmed by 2 bases and J by 0 bases, 3 bases remained unmatched. Germline V gene sequence: CDR1 LGHNA, CDR2 YNFKEQ. The CDR3 loop is CASSQTGQGSNQPQHF. The DNA of the CDR3 is TGTGCCAGCAGCCAAACTGGACAGGGTAGCAATCAGCCCCAGCATTTT.

The rearrangement joins TRBV7-9 to TRBJ2-3; TRBD2 matches 12 bases. After removal of 4 bases from V and 0 bases from J, the junction contained 2 bases not matched to a gene. There are 16 residues in the CDR3. CDR1 and CDR2 from the germline V gene are SEHNR and FQNEAQ (reference sequence). The CDR3 sequence: CASSSGTSGSTDTQYF. CDR3 sequence (DNA): TGTGCCAGCAGCTCTGGGACTAGCGGGAGCACAGATACGCAGTATTTT. The full variable domain, completed using reference TRBV7-9 and TRBJ2-3, is DTGVSQNPRHKITKRGQNVTFRCDPISEHNRLYWYRQTLGQGPEFLTYFQNEAQLEKSRLLSDRFSAERPKGSFSTLEIQRTEQGDSAMYLCASSSGTSGSTDTQYFGPGTRLTVL.

This clone came up once. V is TRBV4-2 and J is TRBJ2-3; 12 bases are shared with TRBD2. CDR3 length: 17 residues. The J segment lost 3 bases and the V segment lost 1 base, leaving 5 bases of the junction unmatched. Per the germline V gene, CDR1 is LGHNA and CDR2 is YNFKEQ. CDR3 in DNA: TGTGCCAGCAGCCAAGCGACTAGCGGGGGTGGGACAGATACGCAGTATTTT. Protein: CASSQATSGGGTDTQYF.

This chain connects TRBV4-1 to TRBJ2-7, with 7 bases that match TRBD1. This CDR3 is built from 14 residues. The germline V gene encodes CDR1 MGHRA and CDR2 YSYEKL. The ends lost 3 bases at V and 2 bases at J; junction bases unmatched: 4. The CDR3 here is CASSQPDRTYEQYF. CDR3 coding DNA: TGCGCCAGCAGCCAGCCGGACAGGACCTACGAGCAGTACTTC.

The gene calls are TRBV5-5 and TRBJ2-7, with D uncertain. Trimming pared 4 bases from V and 1 base from J, leaving 21 bases between. The CDR3 loop spans 17 amino acids. Germline V gene sequence: CDR1 SGHKS, CDR2 YYEKEE (reference sequence). The CDR3 loop reads CASSRAPSTVASYEQYF. The CDR3 DNA sequence: TGTGCCAGCAGCCGAGCCCCTTCTACCGTCGCATCCTACGAGCAGTACTTC. Full variable domain (outside the CDR3, taken from reference TRBV5-5 and TRBJ2-7): DAGVTQSPTHLIKTRGQQVTLRCSPISGHKSVSWYQQVLGQGPQFIFQYYEKEERGRGNFPDRFSARQFPNYSSELNVNALLLGDSALYLCASSRAPSTVASYEQYFGPGTRLTVT.

V gene TRBV20-1 combines with J gene TRBJ2-1; tentatively, D is TRBD2 (5 bases). V lost 3 bases, J lost 2 bases, and 17 bases lay in between. The CDR3 runs to 16 residues. Germline V CDR1 and CDR2: DFQATT, SNEGSKA (reference sequence). The CDR3, as DNA: TGCAGTGCTAGTAGTGAGGGCCCTCTGGCCTACAATGAGCAGTTCTTC. It encodes CSASSEGPLAYNEQFF.

The chain uses TRBV4-1 and TRBJ2-1; 8 positions agree with TRBD2. CDR1 is MGHRA and CDR2 is YSYEKL in the germline V gene. Trimming at V came to 5 bases and at J to 6 bases, leaving 12 bases not matched to a gene. The CDR3 covers 16 residues. CDR3 sequence: CASSLLTGTRVNEQFF. CDR3 coding DNA: TGCGCCAGCAGCTTGCTTACCGGGACTAGGGTCAATGAGCAGTTCTTC.

The rearrangement links TRBV10-3 to TRBJ2-7; tentative D call: TRBD1 (6 bases). Trimming stripped 6 bases from V and 1 base from J, with 16 bases between. CDR3 length equals 15 residues. CDR1 is ENHRY and CDR2 is SYGVKD in the germline V gene. The CDR3 region is CAIRAERQVSYEQYF. The CDR3 DNA is TGTGCCATCAGGGCCGAACGACAGGTTTCCTACGAGCAGTACTTC.

V gene TRBV6-5 combines with J gene TRBJ2-7; D is possibly TRBD2 (6 bases). The CDR3 runs 13 residues. Deletions cut 6 bases from V and 3 bases from J, with 12 bases between. Germline V gene sequence: CDR1 MNHEY, CDR2 SVGAGI. This CDR3 reads CASRGTPDYEQYF. The CDR3 region has the DNA TGTGCCAGCAGGGGGACTCCTGACTACGAGCAGTACTTC.

The chain couples TRBV4-2 to TRBJ1-2; 7 bases agree with TRBD1. Germline loops: CDR1 LGHNA, CDR2 YNFKEQ. Germline trimming cut 2 bases from V and 2 bases from J; bases unmatched to any gene: 2. The CDR3 runs to 14 residues. In DNA form, the CDR3 reads TGTGCCAGCAGCCAAACGACAGGGAACTATGGCTACACCTTC. This gives the protein CASSQTTGNYGYTF.

The chain recombines TRBV7-2 with TRBJ1-5, with D tentatively TRBD1 (5 bases). Germline assignment: CDR1 SGHTA and CDR2 FQGNSA. This CDR3 region has 15 residues. V was trimmed by 7 bases and J by 3 bases, leaving 16 bases between them. The CDR3 DNA follows: TGTGCCAGCAAGCCCGGGGGTGGCTACAATCAGCCCCAGCATTTT. This encodes CASKPGGGYNQPQHF. Filled out from reference TRBV7-2 and TRBJ1-5, the complete variable domain reads GAGVSQSPSNKVTEKGKDVELRCDPISGHTALYWYRQSLGQGLEFLIYFQGNSAPDKSGLPSDRFSAERTGGSVSTLTIQRTQQEDSAVYLCASKPGGGYNQPQHFGDGTRLSIL.

The chain is built from TRBV7-2 and TRBJ1-1; D possibly corresponds to TRBD1 (6 bases). Germline loops: CDR1 SGHTA, CDR2 FQGNSA. V was clipped by 6 bases and J by 5 bases, with 13 bases between them. This CDR3 is 13 amino acids long. CDR3 DNA: TGTGCCAGCAGGTACAGGGTGGAGACTGAAGCTTTCTTT. Its protein product is CASRYRVETEAFF.

V and J are TRBV18 and TRBJ1-2; D call uncertain. The CDR3 consists of 11 residues. V lost 4 bases to trimming and J lost 6 bases, with 6 bases between them. Germline V lookup: CDR1 KGHSH, CDR2 LQKENI. The CDR3 sequence: CASSQSDGYTF. The CDR3 region has the DNA TGTGCCAGCTCACAATCAGATGGCTACACCTTC.

This chain links TRBV6-1 with TRBJ1-1; no clear D gene. V lost 1 base, J lost 3 bases, and 6 bases lay in between. CDR3 length: 13 residues. In germline, CDR1 is MNHNS, CDR2 SASEGT. CDR3 in amino acids: CASSEGGDTEAFF. DNA of the CDR3: TGTGCCAGCAGTGAAGGAGGAGACACTGAAGCTTTCTTT.

The chain links TRBV7-2 to TRBJ1-5, with D possibly being TRBD1 (6 bases). The CDR3 length is 14 residues. CDR1 SGHTA and CDR2 FQGNSA come from the germline V gene. Trimming took 2 bases from V and 4 from J, leaving 9 bases between them. The CDR3 nucleotides are TGTGCCAGCAGCTTACCAGGGGATAATCAGCCCCAGCATTTT. The encoded protein is CASSLPGDNQPQHF.

The chain is built from TRBV5-1 and TRBJ1-1, with D possibly matching TRBD1 (5 bases). The V end lost 0 bases, the J end lost 1 base, and 10 bases lay between the germline ends. The CDR3 has 15 amino acids. Germline CDR1 and CDR2: SGHRS and YFSETQ. CDR3 loop: CASSLVAGPNTEAFF. The CDR3 region has the DNA TGCGCCAGCAGCTTGGTGGCAGGGCCGAACACTGAAGCTTTCTTT.

This clone appeared a single time. The gene calls are TRBV7-2 and TRBJ2-7, with TRBD2 matching 13 bases. CDR3 length: 16 residues. Germline V gives CDR1 SGHTA, CDR2 FQGNSA. Losses at the gene ends were 6 bases for V and 3 bases for J; bases not matched to a gene: 8. The CDR3: CASRLGTSGDNYEQYF. Written as DNA, the CDR3 is TGTGCCAGCAGACTAGGGACTAGCGGGGATAACTACGAGCAGTACTTC.